The source of this T cell receptor (beta chain) is a study of cytotoxic CD8 clonotypes in ibrutinib-treated CLL. This clone came up once. Method: immunoSEQ multiplex PCR; TCRdb's copy keeps in-frame clones and lacks some. Of over 150,000 clones in the sample, around 84% were seen once. The clonotype originates from a human donor with chronic lymphocytic leukemia. The input for sequencing was PBMCs, taken after 12 months of ibrutinib treatment.

The CDR3 sequence: CASSHRGSLGGYTF. The CDR3 DNA is TGTGCCAGCAGCCACAGGGGATCCCTCGGTGGCTACACCTTC. The chain recombines TRBV28 with TRBJ1-2; 7 bases match TRBD1. There are 14 residues in the CDR3. The ends lost 6 bases at V and 7 bases at J; junction bases unmatched: 11. CDR1 and CDR2 from the germline V gene are MDHEN and SYDVKM.